This T cell receptor (beta chain) was recovered during a study of neoadjuvant anti-PD-1 for oral cavity cancer. Study-level background: Patients without progression got a fourth dose around day 43.

V was cut by 4 bases and J by 5 bases, with 12 bases left in between. The germline gives CDR1 SQVTM, CDR2 ANQGSEA. There are 13 residues in the CDR3. Specified time point: after neoadjuvant nivolumab, at surgical resection. In its sample, this clone was seen a few times. Its specificity is unknown. Study observations and caveats: Pretreatment Treg/Th17 ratio correlated inversely with post-treatment tumor clonality.

This table comes from immunoSEQ multiplex PCR, and its TCRdb copy is limited to in-frame clones, with some not included. The table has tens of thousands of clones, approximately 27% seen once. The genes are TRBV29-1 and TRBJ2-1; D unclear. The sequencing used tumor tissue, collected after nivolumab (anti-PD-1) treatment. This receptor was obtained from a person aged 40-85 years with oral cavity squamous cell carcinoma. The CDR3 region has the DNA TGCAGCGTTGTTGGGCAGCTTCACAATGAGCAGTTCTTC. Translating gives CSVVGQLHNEQFF.